These 22 T cell receptor beta chains share one sample of origin, sequenced in a study of blood T cell repertoires in COVID-19. The protocol was immunoSEQ multiplex PCR, while the TCRdb copy is restricted to in-frame clones and leaves out a portion. The data contain more than 300,000 clones, roughly 90% of them singletons. Sequenced material: peripheral blood. These receptors all come from a woman in her 70s with COVID-19, enrolled during active disease.

The chain combines TRBV15 with TRBJ1-3; D is possibly TRBD1 (5 bases). The CDR3 runs to 16 residues. The V and J ends lost 3 bases and 0 bases respectively, with 12 bases between them. Per the germline V gene, CDR1 is LNHNV and CDR2 is YYDKDF (reference sequence). Written as DNA, the CDR3 is TGTGCCACCAGCAGGATACGGGGGAACTCTGGAAACACCATATATTTT. Its translation: CATSRIRGNSGNTIYF.

V usage is TRBV13 and J usage is TRBJ2-1; 8 positions match TRBD2. The trim removed 4 bases at V and 7 bases at J, leaving 12 bases unmatched. The CDR3 covers 16 residues. Germline CDR1 and CDR2: PRHDT and FYEKMQ (reference sequence). The CDR3 region has the DNA TGTGCCAGCAGCTCACGGCGGGCGGGGGGAAGGAATGAGCAGTTCTTC. Its translation is CASSSRRAGGRNEQFF.

The gene calls are TRBV5-1 and TRBJ2-6, with 11 positions matching TRBD1. The V and J ends lost 2 bases and 0 bases, in that order; junction bases with no gene match: 4. Per the germline V gene, CDR1 is SGHRS and CDR2 is YFSETQ. The CDR3 contains 18 residues. CDR3 residues: CASSFTGTGGSGANVLTF. DNA of the CDR3: TGCGCCAGCAGCTTTACCGGGACAGGGGGCTCTGGGGCCAACGTCCTGACTTTC.

The chain has TRBV7-2 and TRBJ2-1; 9 positions agree with TRBD2. V was clipped by 5 bases and J by 7 bases; unmatched bases: 6. The CDR3 contains 14 residues. Germline lookup yields CDR1 SGHTA and CDR2 FQGNSA. Here the CDR3 reads CASSMGTSQNEQFF. CDR3 coding DNA: TGTGCCAGCAGCATGGGGACTAGCCAGAATGAGCAGTTCTTC.

The genes are TRBV6-6 and TRBJ1-1; 12 bases are a match to TRBD1. V shed 5 bases and J 6 bases; nucleotides not matched to a gene: 1. CDR1 MNHNY and CDR2 SVGAGI come from the germline V gene (reference sequence). This CDR3 comprises 13 residues. This CDR3 reads CASSGDRGPEAFF. CDR3 sequence (DNA): TGTGCCAGCAGTGGGGACAGGGGGCCTGAAGCTTTCTTT.

J is TRBJ2-7 and V is TRBV14; maybe TRBD2 (6 bases). The CDR3 covers 15 residues. Germline V gene lookup returns CDR1 SGHDN and CDR2 FVKESK. The V gene lost 4 bases and the J gene lost 2 bases, with 15 bases spanning the gap. In DNA, the CDR3 is TGTGCCAGCAGCCTAACTAGGGGACTGACCTACGAGCAGTACTTC. Amino acids: CASSLTRGLTYEQYF.

The gene calls are TRBV6-1 and TRBJ2-7; no clear D gene. Germline CDR1 MNHNS, CDR2 SASEGT. The CDR3 extends over 14 amino acids. V gave up 0 bases and J gave up 3 bases, with 9 bases separating them. As DNA, the CDR3 is TGTGCCAGCAGTGAAGCGCTCCCGGGCTACGAGCAGTACTTC. Translation: CASSEALPGYEQYF.

The chain couples TRBV23-1 to TRBJ1-1; possible D gene TRBD1, 6 bases. TRBV23-1 qualifies as an ORF whose function is uncertain. With 0 bases removed from V and 0 bases from J, the gap between germline ends came to 17 bases. This CDR3 has 18 residues. The CDR3 sequence is CASSQSPGARLMNTEAFF. The CDR3 DNA is TGCGCCAGCAGTCAATCGCCAGGGGCCCGCCTCATGAACACTGAAGCTTTCTTT.

The chain employs TRBV7-2 and TRBJ2-3, with 9 bases that match TRBD1. V lost 3 bases and J lost 6; bases outside the gene matches: 10. The length of the CDR3 is 16 residues. Germline V gene data show CDR1 as SGHTA and CDR2 as FQGNSA. CDR3 bases: TGTGCCAGCAGCTTCCCCCGGGACAGGGTTCTCGATACGCAGTATTTT. Residues: CASSFPRDRVLDTQYF.

The chain employs TRBV6-1 and TRBJ1-6; D perhaps matches TRBD1 (5 bases). V shed 2 bases and J shed 6 bases, with 8 bases lying between them. This CDR3 is 14 amino acids long. Germline V gives CDR1 MNHNS, CDR2 SASEGT. The CDR3 DNA follows: TGTGCCAGCAGTGAACACCAGGGTAATTCACCCCTCCACTTT. This sequence encodes CASSEHQGNSPLHF.

This clone was recorded only once. The gene calls are TRBV27 and TRBJ1-2, with 9 bases matching TRBD1. J gave up 0 bases and V 1 base, and 6 bases lay outside the gene matches. This CDR3 has 17 amino acids. CDR1 MNHEY and CDR2 SMNVEV come from the germline V gene (reference sequence). The DNA of the CDR3 is TGTGCCAGCAGTTTATTAGGGACAGGGATAGCTAACTATGGCTACACCTTC. Translated, it gives CASSLLGTGIANYGYTF.

The chain uses TRBV6-2 or TRBV6-3 and TRBJ1-1; D is possibly TRBD1 (5 bases). Per the germline V gene, CDR1 is MNHEY and CDR2 is SVGEGT. The CDR3 is 13 amino acids. V dropped 1 base and J dropped 4 bases, with 7 bases sitting between them. The CDR3 bases are TGTGCCAGCAGTTACTGGGGGGGCACTGAAGCTTTCTTT. The encoded protein is CASSYWGGTEAFF.

This clone was detected once. The rearrangement links TRBV10-3 to TRBJ2-4; TRBD2 matches 12 bases. The V gene end was trimmed by 2 bases and the J gene end by 1 base; junction bases not matched to a gene: 9. This CDR3 region has 19 residues. The V gene's germline CDR1 is ENHRY and CDR2 SYGVKD. CDR3 DNA sequence: TGTGCCATCAGTGAGATGGCTAGCGGGGGGGCAGTGGCCAAAAACATTCAGTACTTC. Translated, it gives CAISEMASGGAVAKNIQYF.

The chain couples TRBV10-2 to TRBJ1-2, with D uncertain. V was trimmed by 8 bases and J by 7 bases, leaving 17 bases between them. Germline V gives CDR1 WSHSY, CDR2 SAAADI. The CDR3 spans 13 residues. The CDR3 DNA follows: TGCGCCAGCGGGTCCACCCTAGCGGTTGGCTACACCTTC. Protein product: CASGSTLAVGYTF.

The chain couples TRBV18 to TRBJ1-2; TRBD1 matches 7 bases. This CDR3 comprises 15 residues. In germline, CDR1 is KGHSH, CDR2 LQKENI. The V and J ends lost 0 bases and 0 bases, in that order; junction bases with no gene match: 1. CDR3 sequence: CASSPPTGANYGYTF. CDR3 nucleotides: TGTGCCAGCTCACCACCAACAGGGGCTAACTATGGCTACACCTTC.

This rearrangement joins TRBV7-9 to TRBJ1-2; 8 bases match TRBD1. The germline CDR1 and CDR2 sequences are SEHNR and FQNEAQ (reference sequence). With 1 base clipped from V and 1 base from J, the junction kept 2 bases outside the gene matches. This CDR3 spans 15 amino acids. Here the CDR3 reads CASSLGTGHNYGYTF. In DNA, the CDR3 is TGTGCCAGCAGCTTAGGGACAGGGCATAACTATGGCTACACCTTC.

The genes are TRBV7-9 and TRBJ1-5, with D possibly TRBD1 on 5 matching bases. The CDR3 has 13 residues. Trimming took 5 bases from V and 8 from J, leaving 13 bases between them. Germline V CDR1 and CDR2: SEHNR, FQNEAQ (reference sequence). This CDR3 is CASSAGGEKPQHF. The DNA for the CDR3 is TGTGCCAGCAGCGCCGGAGGGGAGAAGCCCCAGCATTTT.

The J gene is TRBJ2-1, the V gene TRBV7-3; 13 bases are shared with TRBD2. The CDR3 extends over 17 amino acids. After removal of 5 bases from V and 4 bases from J, the junction contained 8 bases not matched to a gene. Germline V lookup: CDR1 SGHTA, CDR2 FQGTGA. The CDR3 loop reads CASSPLGLAGVYNEQFF. The CDR3 DNA reads as TGTGCCAGCAGCCCCCTCGGACTAGCGGGGGTATACAATGAGCAGTTCTTC.

This clone was detected only once. The rearrangement links TRBV11-3 to TRBJ1-1; D is uncertain. Germline V gene data show CDR1 as SGHNT and CDR2 as YENEEA. The CDR3 runs 12 residues. Trimming took off 3 bases at V and 11 bases at J, with 13 bases between the two ends. The CDR3 reads CASSFGAREAFF. The CDR3 DNA reads as TGTGCCAGCAGCTTCGGAGCTAGGGAGGCTTTCTTT.

The V gene is TRBV24-1, the J gene TRBJ1-1, with no clear D. The germline gives CDR1 KGHDR, CDR2 SFDVKD. The V end lost 9 bases, the J end lost 5 bases, and 12 bases lay between the germline ends. This CDR3 is built from 12 residues. The CDR3, as DNA: TGTGCCACCCGTTCGGGCGGGACTGAAGCTTTCTTT. Its translation: CATRSGGTEAFF.

Written as DNA, the CDR3 is TGCGCCAGCAGTGAGTCGAATGAGGGTGGGCCCCAGCATTTT. Amino acid sequence: CASSESNEGGPQHF. This chain uses TRBV10-2 with TRBJ1-5; D is ambiguous. The V end was cut by 0 bases, the J end by 9 bases, with 12 bases between. This CDR3 contains 14 residues. Per germline, CDR1 WSHSY and CDR2 SAAADI.

Of note for this clone: A read error may account for a junction end that differs from germline. The chain carries TRBV9 and TRBJ2-1; 13 bases line up with TRBD2. The CDR3 sequence is 16 residues long. CDR1 is SGDLS, CDR2 YYNGEE, per germline. CDR3 DNA: TGTGCCAACAGCGCGTCACTAGCGGGGGGGTACAATGAGCAGTTCTTC. This codes for CANSASLAGGYNEQFF.